Below, 32 T cell receptor beta chains from the same sample are listed, as sequenced in a study of blood T cell repertoires in COVID-19. The table came from immunoSEQ multiplex PCR; TCRdb's copy has only in-frame clones and leaves some out. The repertoire holds approximately 450,000 clones, with roughly 90% as singletons. Sequencing was performed on peripheral blood. The receptors come from a woman in her 30s with acute or convalescent COVID-19.

The V call is TRBV9, the J call TRBJ2-3, with 11 bases fitting TRBD2. The germline V gene has CDR1 SGDLS and CDR2 YYNGEE. The CDR3 has 15 residues. The V segment lost 3 bases and the J segment 1 base; nucleotides outside the gene matches: 1. CDR3 DNA: TGTGCCAGCAGCGCACTAGCGGGGGGCACAGATACGCAGTATTTT. It yields the protein CASSALAGGTDTQYF.

The CDR3 sequence is CASSFTSLTGELFF. CDR3 coding DNA: TGTGCCAGCAGCTTCACTAGTTTAACCGGGGAGCTGTTTTTT. The gene calls are TRBV6-5 and TRBJ2-2; maybe TRBD2 (5 bases). CDR3 length equals 14 residues. Trimming left V 6 bases short and J 5 bases short, with 13 bases between. From germline, CDR1 is MNHEY and CDR2 SVGAGI.

The chain is built from TRBV25-1 and TRBJ1-1; D not certain. V was cut by 5 bases and J by 1 base, with 14 bases left in between. Germline V gene lookup returns CDR1 MGHDK and CDR2 SYGVNS. The CDR3 is 15 amino acids. CDR3 DNA: TGTGCCAGCAGTACTTACTGGGCCCGGAACACTGAAGCTTTCTTT. It translates to CASSTYWARNTEAFF.

The CDR3 DNA reads TGTGCCAGCAGCCATAGCTACGAGCAGTACTTC. It codes for CASSHSYEQYF. The chain combines TRBV14 with TRBJ2-7; D gene ambiguous. Trimming shortened V by 3 bases and J by 3 bases, and 3 bases separated the two germline ends. CDR1 is SGHDN, CDR2 FVKESK, per germline. The length of the CDR3 is 11 residues.

The rearrangement joins TRBV6-1 to TRBJ2-1; possibly TRBD1 for D (6 bases). V was pared by 2 bases and J by 3 bases, with 11 bases between. CDR3 length equals 15 residues. Germline V gene sequence: CDR1 MNHNS, CDR2 SASEGT. This chain's CDR3 is CASSETQDSYNEQFF. CDR3 DNA: TGTGCCAGCAGTGAAACTCAGGACAGCTACAATGAGCAGTTCTTC.

The sample holds a few counts of this clone. The chain carries TRBV21-1 and TRBJ1-6; the listed D gene, TRBD1, was not tested against the DNA. TRBV21-1 is a documented pseudogene. CDR3 length: 14 amino acids. The CDR3 loop reads CASTTGTQKEPLHF. The CDR3 DNA follows: TGTGCCAGCACTACCGGGACACAAAAAGAACCCCTCCACTTT.

The chain joins TRBV12-3 or TRBV12-4 to TRBJ1-4; D is possibly TRBD1 (6 bases). CDR3 length: 13 amino acids. Trimming cost V 8 bases and J 5 bases, with 12 bases left between them. CDR3: CASQQGTNEKLFF. CDR3 sequence (DNA): TGTGCCAGCCAACAGGGCACCAATGAAAAACTGTTTTTT.

This chain connects TRBV18 to TRBJ2-3, with 8 positions matching TRBD2. J gave up 5 bases and V 2 bases, and 3 bases lay outside the gene matches. Germline CDR1 reads KGHSH; CDR2 reads LQKENI. This CDR3 region has 14 residues. CDR3 nucleotide sequence: TGTGCCAGCTCACCAACGGGGGGGGAAGATACGCAGTATTTT. Its translation: CASSPTGGEDTQYF.

In its sample, this clone was seen a few times. This chain links TRBV5-5 with TRBJ1-6; D unclear. The CDR3 has 13 amino acids. V was pared by 7 bases and J by 7 bases, with 12 bases between. Germline CDR1 SGHKS, CDR2 YYEKEE (reference sequence). The CDR3 nucleotides read TGTGCCAGCGACCCGCGAGGCAATTCACCCCTCCACTTT. Protein sequence: CASDPRGNSPLHF.

CDR3 nucleotides: TGTGCCAGTAGGGGAACGGGTTTGGAACAGGGGAGCCGTGAAGCTTTCTTT. Translated: CASRGTGLEQGSREAFF. The J gene is TRBJ1-1, the V gene TRBV19, with 7 bases lining up with TRBD1. CDR1 is LNHDA, CDR2 SQIVND, per germline (reference sequence). The CDR3 loop spans 17 amino acids. V trimming: 6 bases; J trimming: 7 bases; junction bases outside the gene matches: 20.

In DNA form, the CDR3 reads TGTGCCAGCAGCGGGACAGGAATGTCCCACAATGAGCAGTTCTTC. This sequence encodes CASSGTGMSHNEQFF. The chain employs TRBV7-9 and TRBJ2-1; 8 bases map to TRBD1. This CDR3 has 15 amino acids. Trimming took 5 bases from V and 5 from J; bases not matched to a gene: 8. Germline V gives CDR1 SEHNR, CDR2 FQNEAQ (reference sequence).

This chain connects TRBV3-1 (or the pseudogene TRBV3-2) to TRBJ1-5; D is ambiguous. Germline CDR1 is LGHDT and CDR2 is YNNKEL (reference sequence). Trimming removed 4 bases from V and 4 bases from J, with 5 bases in between. The CDR3 consists of 12 residues. CDR3 protein: CASSPLNQPQHF. The CDR3 DNA sequence: TGTGCCAGCAGCCCTTTAAATCAGCCCCAGCATTTT.

The J gene is TRBJ1-1, the V gene TRBV5-1, with a possible D match to TRBD1 (5 bases). The CDR3 loop spans 15 amino acids. Germline loops: CDR1 SGHRS, CDR2 YFSETQ. V lost 0 bases and J lost 1, with 10 bases in between. The CDR3 spells CASSLEGVTNTEAFF. The CDR3 nucleotides read TGCGCCAGCAGCTTGGAAGGGGTAACGAACACTGAAGCTTTCTTT.

The chain recombines TRBV15 with TRBJ1-5; D ambiguous. This CDR3 is built from 12 residues. Germline values: CDR1 LNHNV, CDR2 YYDKDF (reference sequence). V was pared by 8 bases and J by 6 bases, with 11 bases between. The CDR3 DNA is TGTGCCACCGGGAGAGGGAGTCAGCCCCAGCATTTT. This translates into CATGRGSQPQHF.

This clone was detected only once. The V call is TRBV5-1, the J call TRBJ1-1; D gene unclear. This CDR3 region has 16 residues. The V gene lost 0 bases and the J gene lost 1 base, with 13 bases spanning the gap. In germline, CDR1 is SGHRS, CDR2 YFSETQ. CDR3 region: CASSLVIGVGNTEAFF. CDR3 in DNA: TGCGCCAGCAGCTTGGTTATCGGGGTAGGGAACACTGAAGCTTTCTTT.

The chain links TRBV15 to TRBJ1-6, with 7 bases fitting TRBD1. Germline V gene data show CDR1 as LNHNV and CDR2 as YYDKDF (reference sequence). CDR3 length: 14 amino acids. Germline trimming cut 1 base from V and 10 bases from J; bases unmatched to any gene: 4. CDR3 sequence: CATSRVGTESPLHF. CDR3 in DNA: TGTGCCACCAGCAGAGTCGGGACAGAGTCACCCCTCCACTTT.

The rearrangement links TRBV19 to TRBJ2-1; tentative D call: TRBD1 (5 bases). Trimming took off 3 bases at V and 7 bases at J, with 16 bases between the two ends. The CDR3 totals 15 residues. CDR1 and CDR2 from the germline V gene are LNHDA and SQIVND (reference sequence). CDR3 amino acids: CASSIGSGSNNEQFF. CDR3 in DNA: TGTGCCAGTAGTATTGGGTCAGGGTCGAATAATGAGCAGTTCTTC.

The V and J genes are TRBV5-1 and TRBJ2-3; 8 bases are shared with TRBD2. CDR3 length: 14 amino acids. V dropped 5 bases and J dropped 2; count of bases not matched to a gene: 4. Per germline, CDR1 SGHRS and CDR2 YFSETQ. The CDR3 DNA follows: TGCGCCAGCAGACGTAGCGGGGACACAGATACGCAGTATTTT. As protein: CASRRSGDTDTQYF.

V usage is TRBV7-2 and J usage is TRBJ2-1, with D maybe TRBD2 (5 bases). The CDR3 covers 14 residues. In germline, CDR1 is SGHTA, CDR2 FQGNSA. V lost 6 bases and J lost 2, with 11 bases in between. The CDR3 region has the DNA TGTGCCAGCAGTTACGGAGCGGCCTACAATGAGCAGTTCTTC. Protein sequence: CASSYGAAYNEQFF.

There are a few counts of this clone. The chain recombines TRBV3-1 (or the pseudogene TRBV3-2) with TRBJ2-5; no definite D call. The CDR3 is made up of 12 amino acids. V dropped 6 bases and J dropped 5 bases, with 10 bases sitting between them. Germline CDR1 is LGHDT and CDR2 is YNNKEL (reference sequence). CDR3 in amino acids: CASRLEKETQYF. Here the CDR3 DNA reads TGTGCCAGCAGGCTAGAAAAGGAGACCCAGTACTTC.

This chain joins TRBV11-2 and TRBJ2-3, with D uncertain. This CDR3 has 14 residues. Per the germline V gene, CDR1 is SGHAT and CDR2 is FQNNGV. Deletions cut 2 bases from V and 0 bases from J, with 6 bases between. CDR3 loop: CASSLSTSTDTQYF. CDR3 nucleotides: TGTGCCAGCAGCTTATCCACTAGCACAGATACGCAGTATTTT.

The chain is built from TRBV29-1 and TRBJ1-2; 8 bases agree with TRBD1. Trimming removed 1 base from V and 6 bases from J; junction bases left unmatched: 4. This CDR3 contains 13 residues. Germline loops: CDR1 SQVTM, CDR2 ANQGSEA. The CDR3 sequence: CSVEGQGAHGYTF. In nucleotides, the CDR3 is TGCAGCGTTGAAGGTCAGGGGGCGCATGGCTACACCTTC.

The chain is built from TRBV30 and TRBJ2-1; TRBD1 matches at 7 bases. Per the germline V gene, CDR1 is GTSNPN and CDR2 is SVGIG (reference sequence). The CDR3 totals 12 residues. Losses at the gene ends were 7 bases for V and 7 bases for J; bases not matched to a gene: 7. The CDR3, as DNA: TGTGCCTTACAGACAGGGTCAAATGAGCAGTTCTTC. Translating it yields CALQTGSNEQFF.

This sequence joins TRBV10-3 and TRBJ1-1, with TRBD1 matching over 8 bases. Germline V gene data show CDR1 as ENHRY and CDR2 as SYGVKD. The CDR3 loop spans 15 amino acids. With V trimmed by 4 bases and J by 4 bases, 8 bases remained unmatched. CDR3 in amino acids: CAISGWAGGLTEAFF. The CDR3 nucleotides read TGTGCCATCAGTGGGTGGGCAGGGGGCCTCACTGAAGCTTTCTTT.

The chain uses TRBV14 and TRBJ2-3, with a tentative D call TRBD1 (6 bases). CDR3 length: 16 amino acids. Germline-derived CDR1 and CDR2 are SGHDN and FVKESK. V was shortened by 5 bases and J by 2 bases, with 17 bases between the two germline ends. The CDR3 sequence: CASSYGLDRSTDTQYF. The CDR3 nucleotides read TGTGCCAGCAGCTACGGTTTGGACAGATCCACAGATACGCAGTATTTT.

As concerns this clone: An end of the junction differs from the germline gene, which may be a read error. V and J are TRBV12-3 or TRBV12-4 and TRBJ2-1; 8 bases match TRBD2. This CDR3 spans 13 amino acids. The CDR3 sequence: CASSRGGYDEQFF. CDR3 coding DNA: TGTGCCAGCAGTCGGGGGGGCTACGATGAGCAGTTCTTC.

The genes are TRBV29-1 and TRBJ2-5; D not resolved. Trimming removed 5 bases from V and 3 bases from J, with 10 bases in between. The CDR3 length is 12 residues. Germline V CDR1 and CDR2: SQVTM, ANQGSEA. CDR3 bases: TGCAGCGTTCGTAAGCCGGAAGAGACCCAGTACTTC. It encodes CSVRKPEETQYF.

The chain carries TRBV19 and TRBJ1-2, with TRBD1 matching over 9 bases. Per the germline V gene, CDR1 is LNHDA and CDR2 is SQIVND (reference sequence). With 10 bases clipped from V and 5 bases from J, the junction kept 11 bases outside the gene matches. This CDR3 comprises 14 residues. The CDR3 loop reads CATRRGTGSYGYTF. The DNA of the CDR3 is TGTGCCACCCGGAGAGGGACAGGGAGTTATGGCTACACCTTC.

The rearrangement uses TRBV15 and TRBJ2-1; 9 bases agree with TRBD2. Germline V gives CDR1 LNHNV, CDR2 YYDKDF (reference sequence). CDR3 size: 17 residues. J was trimmed by 7 bases and V by 0 bases; bases with no gene match: 10. This CDR3 reads CATSRDLGGGAKNEQFF. The CDR3 DNA reads TGTGCCACCAGCAGAGATCTTGGCGGGGGGGCAAAGAATGAGCAGTTCTTC.

The gene calls are TRBV3-1 (or the pseudogene TRBV3-2) and TRBJ1-5; D might be TRBD1 (6 bases). The CDR3 length is 15 residues. Germline V gene sequence: CDR1 LGHDT, CDR2 YNNKEL (reference sequence). Trimming removed 0 bases at V and 4 bases at J, with 10 bases between. The CDR3 nucleotides read TGTGCCAGCAGCCAAGATGGACAGAAGAATCAGCCCCAGCATTTT. It specifies CASSQDGQKNQPQHF.

This chain joins TRBV28 and TRBJ1-2, with D perhaps TRBD1 (5 bases). This CDR3 has 14 amino acids. Trimming left V 6 bases short and J 3 bases short, with 14 bases between. CDR1 and CDR2 (germline): MDHEN, SYDVKM. This chain's CDR3 is CASRWGGLDYGYTF. The CDR3 DNA is TGTGCCAGCAGATGGGGGGGTTTAGACTATGGCTACACCTTC.

The chain recombines TRBV10-2 with TRBJ2-1; 8 bases align to TRBD1. CDR1 is WSHSY, CDR2 SAAADI, per germline. The CDR3 sequence is 14 residues long. J was trimmed by 8 bases and V by 6 bases; bases with no gene match: 9. Here the CDR3 DNA reads TGCGCCAGCAGCATGTCGGACAGGGCAGATGAGCAGTTCTTC. As protein: CASSMSDRADEQFF.